Presented here are 10 T cell receptor beta chains from one specimen sequenced in a study of shared clonotypes between healthy human individuals. Measured with immunoSEQ multiplex PCR; TCRdb has only the in-frame clones, and not every one. The sample includes some 2,400,000 clones, approximately 95% of them seen just once. The sample taken for sequencing was naive CD4+ T cells sorted from blood. Subset of the sample: CD45RA+ positively selected. The receptor set was obtained from a man aged 18 to 35 in good health.

The CDR3 nucleotides are TGTGCCATCAGTGAGTCGGAAAACACCATATATTTT. Its translation is CAISESENTIYF. The chain carries TRBV10-3 and TRBJ1-3; D gene uncertain. The CDR3 is 12 amino acids. Trimming stripped 0 bases from V and 6 bases from J, with 3 bases between. The germline V gene has CDR1 ENHRY and CDR2 SYGVKD.

V gene TRBV30 combines with J gene TRBJ1-5, with a tentative D call TRBD1 (5 bases). The CDR3 length is 14 residues. CDR1 and CDR2 (germline): GTSNPN, SVGIG (reference sequence). The V end was cut by 4 bases, the J end by 2 bases, with 12 bases between. Here the CDR3 DNA reads TGTGCCTGGACTCCAGGGAAGCGCAATCAGCCCCAGCATTTT. It codes for CAWTPGKRNQPQHF.

This clone was found once. The J gene is TRBJ2-3, the V gene TRBV2; 8 nucleotides match TRBD1. Germline V CDR1 and CDR2: SNHLY, FYNNEI. V trimming: 7 bases; J trimming: 4 bases; junction bases outside the gene matches: 7. The CDR3 sequence is 14 residues long. In DNA, the CDR3 is TGTGCCAGCATTACAGGGGGGATGGCAGATACGCAGTATTTT. Translation: CASITGGMADTQYF.

The chain is built from TRBV27 and TRBJ2-1; TRBD2 matches at 14 bases. The CDR3 is 18 amino acids. The germline V gene has CDR1 MNHEY and CDR2 SMNVEV (reference sequence). J lost 0 bases, V lost 8 bases, and 9 bases had no gene match. The CDR3 reads CASATGTSGGSSYNEQFF. CDR3 sequence (DNA): TGTGCCAGCGCCACCGGGACTAGCGGGGGCAGCTCCTACAATGAGCAGTTCTTC.

The chain couples TRBV5-4 to TRBJ2-5; 12 nucleotides line up with TRBD1. Germline-derived CDR1 and CDR2 are SGHNT and YYREEE (reference sequence). The trim removed 4 bases at V and 4 bases at J, leaving 5 bases unmatched. The CDR3 is 15 residues long. The CDR3 DNA reads as TGTGCCAGCAGCCCAAGGGACAGGGGGCCAGAGACCCAGTACTTC. Translation: CASSPRDRGPETQYF.

This chain joins TRBV28 and TRBJ2-7, with TRBD2 as a possible D gene (7 bases). V lost 6 bases, J lost 5 bases, and 14 bases lay in between. This CDR3 contains 13 residues. Germline V gene sequence: CDR1 MDHEN, CDR2 SYDVKM. The DNA for the CDR3 is TGTGCCAGCAGGGGAGGGGGGCCGAACGAGCAGTACTTC. As protein: CASRGGGPNEQYF.

This chain joins TRBV25-1 and TRBJ1-5; D ambiguous. Trimming removed 4 bases at V and 0 bases at J, with 10 bases between. The CDR3 is 15 amino acids. The V gene's germline CDR1 is MGHDK and CDR2 SYGVNS. The CDR3 nucleotides are TGTGCCAGCAGTGTTCACCTACTTAGCAATCAGCCCCAGCATTTT. Amino acids: CASSVHLLSNQPQHF.

V usage is TRBV7-6 and J usage is TRBJ1-1; 8 nucleotides agree with TRBD1. The CDR3 consists of 14 residues. From germline, CDR1 is SGHVS and CDR2 FNYEAQ. The V segment lost 3 bases and the J segment 2 bases; nucleotides outside the gene matches: 2. CDR3 sequence: CASSFDRGNTEAFF. The CDR3 coding sequence is TGTGCCAGCAGCTTCGACAGGGGCAACACTGAAGCTTTCTTT.

This rearrangement joins TRBV28 to TRBJ1-5; D might be TRBD1 (5 bases). V lost 10 bases to trimming and J lost 3 bases, with 16 bases between them. Germline V CDR1 and CDR2: MDHEN, SYDVKM. The CDR3 loop spans 14 amino acids. The CDR3 protein is CATGGAPLNQPQHF. The DNA for the CDR3 is TGTGCCACTGGTGGGGCGCCACTCAATCAGCCCCAGCATTTT.

Of note for this clone: The identical CDR3 is also encoded by other nucleotide sequences in the sample. The chain carries TRBV5-1 and TRBJ1-1; D remains unclear. V was pared by 0 bases and J by 1 base, with 7 bases between. Germline V gene data show CDR1 as SGHRS and CDR2 as YFSETQ. The CDR3 spans 14 residues. CDR3 residues: CASSLGQPNTEAFF. DNA of the CDR3: TGCGCCAGCAGCTTGGGCCAGCCGAACACTGAAGCTTTCTTT.